These 20 T cell receptor beta chains share one sample of origin, sequenced in a study of T-cell reconstitution after alpha-beta-depleted transplantation in children (dated by TCRdb to 2016 to 2017). The treatment or condition label, as the study defines it: allogeneic hematopoietic cell transplantation with graft depleted of TCRalphabeta T cells and CD19 B cells. Library creation used PCR. TCRdb records Illumina HiSeq 2500 as the sequencer. Molecular barcoding was employed in the preparation of TCR libraries, with unique molecular identifiers being used to normalize TCRbeta repertoire quantification. TCRdb reprocessed the public reads (quality trimming at Q25 with fastp, clone calling with MiXCR) and kept in-frame beta chains. When rows share a CDR3 protein, they turn into one entry using the most common DNA and genes. This sample comprises under 400,000 distinct CDR3 sequences, 20% to 30% of them detected only once. The leading ten clones occupy roughly 9.7% of the sample.

The sample in question was PBMCs, mostly from graft donor cells, obtained 180 days after TCRalphabeta/CD19-depleted stem cell transplant. These receptors were obtained from a male patient between 10 and 17 years old who had a stem cell transplant for acute lymphoblastic leukemia, so the T cells may come from the graft donor.

In this sample, this clonotype turned up a few times. The chain links TRBV12-3 or TRBV12-4 to TRBJ2-7, with TRBD2 identical over 11 bases. The CDR3 runs to 15 residues. The V segment lost 5 bases and the J segment 6 bases; nucleotides outside the gene matches: 9. CDR3 DNA: TGTGCCAGCAGTCGGGCCGGGACTAGCGGCCTCGAGCAGTACTTC. Translated: CASSRAGTSGLEQYF.

This clonotype was counted only a few times. V is TRBV7-9 and J is TRBJ2-1; 9 bases agree with TRBD2. The ends lost 2 bases at V and 8 bases at J; junction bases unmatched: 7. The CDR3 consists of 15 residues. Germline V gene sequence: CDR1 SEHNR, CDR2 FQNEAQ (reference sequence). For the CDR3, the DNA is TGTGCCAGCAGCTTACGGTTAGCGGGAGAGCATGAGCAGTTCTTC. This codes for CASSLRLAGEHEQFF.

This chain joins TRBV18 and TRBJ2-1, with 8 nucleotides matching TRBD2. The trim removed 3 bases at V and 2 bases at J, leaving 0 bases unmatched. CDR3 length equals 14 residues. From germline, CDR1 is KGHSH and CDR2 LQKENI. The CDR3 nucleotides read TGTGCCAGCTCACCGACTAGCGCCTACAATGAGCAGTTCTTC. Translated, it gives CASSPTSAYNEQFF.

The gene calls are TRBV4-2 and TRBJ2-2; 11 positions agree with TRBD1. The CDR3 has 21 amino acids. V was pared by 6 bases and J by 0 bases, with 18 bases of the junction left unmatched. Germline assignment: CDR1 LGHNA and CDR2 YNFKEQ. The CDR3 coding sequence is TGTGCCAGCAGTTACCATCCGGGACAGGGGGTTCCGAGGGCGAACACCGGGGAGCTGTTTTTT. Its translation: CASSYHPGQGVPRANTGELFF.

The CDR3 bases are TGCAGTGCCCCGGCACGGGGTCACGAGCAGTACTTC. Translation gives CSAPARGHEQYF. The chain recombines TRBV20-1 with TRBJ2-7, with D possibly matching TRBD2 (5 bases). Trimming removed 6 bases at V and 5 bases at J, with 14 bases between. The germline gives CDR1 DFQATT, CDR2 SNEGSKA (reference sequence). The length of the CDR3 is 12 residues.

The V and J genes are TRBV7-2 and TRBJ2-7, with 7 nucleotides matching TRBD2. The germline CDR1 and CDR2 sequences are SGHTA and FQGNSA. CDR3 length equals 15 residues. Unmatched junction bases numbered 9, after V lost 3 bases and J lost 4 bases. CDR3 DNA: TGTGCCAGCAGCTTGGGAGGGACCGCTGGATACGAGCAGTACTTC. Its protein is CASSLGGTAGYEQYF.

The chain links TRBV28 to TRBJ2-5; the match to TRBD1 covers 8 bases. The CDR3 length is 14 residues. Trimming removed 4 bases from V and 5 bases from J; junction bases left unmatched: 6. From germline, CDR1 is MDHEN and CDR2 SYDVKM. CDR3 loop: CASSYRHRGETQYF. Written as DNA, the CDR3 is TGTGCCAGCAGTTACCGACACAGGGGGGAGACCCAGTACTTC.

This clonotype was counted at least ten times. V usage is TRBV20-1 and J usage is TRBJ1-6, with a tentative D call TRBD1 (5 bases). Germline values: CDR1 DFQATT, CDR2 SNEGSKA (reference sequence). The CDR3 is 16 amino acids. With 7 bases removed from V and 4 bases from J, the gap between germline ends came to 20 bases. In DNA form, the CDR3 reads TGCAGTGTTCATCCCGGGGGAGACCTTTATAATTCACCCCTCCACTTT. Translation gives CSVHPGGDLYNSPLHF.

The sample holds one count of this clonotype. This chain uses TRBV4-2 with TRBJ2-3; a weak D match, TRBD2 (6 bases). Germline V gene lookup returns CDR1 LGHNA and CDR2 YNFKEQ. This CDR3 has 17 residues. Trimming pared 0 bases from V and 2 bases from J, leaving 15 bases between. CDR3 sequence: CASSQDGSVAVTDTQYF. As DNA, the CDR3 is TGTGCCAGCAGCCAAGATGGGTCGGTAGCGGTCACAGATACGCAGTATTTT.

This clonotype has only a few counts. The chain carries TRBV27 and TRBJ2-1; D is ambiguous. This CDR3 region has 14 residues. Germline V CDR1 and CDR2: MNHEY, SMNVEV (reference sequence). Trimming stripped 8 bases from V and 0 bases from J, with 11 bases between. The CDR3 loop is CASVVGNSYNEQFF. The CDR3 region has the DNA TGTGCCAGCGTGGTGGGGAACTCCTACAATGAGCAGTTCTTC.

The table lists this clonotype with a few counts. The J gene is TRBJ2-3, the V gene TRBV6-5; D is unclear. There are 12 residues in the CDR3. The germline V and J ends were trimmed by 0 bases and 6 bases, with 4 bases remaining between them. Germline V gene lookup returns CDR1 MNHEY and CDR2 SVGAGI. The CDR3 sequence is CASSYSSDTQYF. For the CDR3, the DNA is TGTGCCAGCAGTTACTCGAGTGATACGCAGTATTTT.

This rearrangement joins TRBV4-1 to TRBJ2-2; the match to TRBD2 covers 9 bases. This CDR3 region has 16 residues. Unmatched junction bases numbered 5, after V lost 6 bases and J lost 0 bases. Germline values: CDR1 MGHRA, CDR2 YSYEKL. The CDR3 reads CASRSIAGANTGELFF. The CDR3 DNA reads TGCGCCAGCAGAAGCATAGCGGGAGCGAACACCGGGGAGCTGTTTTTT.

This clonotype was detected only a few times. The J gene is TRBJ1-3, the V gene TRBV9; the D is unclear. Trimming removed 0 bases at V and 2 bases at J, with 9 bases between. The CDR3 extends over 15 amino acids. Looked up from germline, CDR1 is SGDLS and CDR2 is YYNGEE. CDR3 sequence reads: CASSVEEGAGNTIYF. The DNA of the CDR3 is TGTGCCAGCAGCGTAGAGGAGGGAGCTGGAAACACCATATATTTT. Looking up the rest from reference TRBV9 and TRBJ1-3 gives the full variable domain: DSGVTQTPKHLITATGQRVTLRCSPRSGDLSVYWYQQSLDQGLQFLIQYYNGEERAKGNILERFSAQQFPDLHSELNLSSLELGDSALYFCASSVEEGAGNTIYFGEGSWLTVV.

The chain combines TRBV11-3 with TRBJ2-1; the D gene is possibly TRBD2 (6 bases). CDR1 and CDR2 from the germline V gene are SGHNT and YENEEA. This CDR3 is 16 amino acids long. Trimming pared 5 bases from V and 7 bases from J, leaving 21 bases between. CDR3 coding DNA: TGTGCCAGCAGCCTGAGGGCGGGATTAGGATCTAATGAGCAGTTCTTC. The encoded protein is CASSLRAGLGSNEQFF.

This clonotype has more than one count but fewer than ten. The chain combines TRBV15 with TRBJ2-5, with D unclear. The CDR3 loop spans 12 amino acids. The V end was cut by 5 bases, the J end by 5 bases, with 9 bases between. Germline lookup yields CDR1 LNHNV and CDR2 YYDKDF (reference sequence). The CDR3 reads CATSLPWETQYF. As DNA, the CDR3 is TGTGCCACCAGCCTCCCATGGGAGACCCAGTACTTC.

The chain combines TRBV3-1 with TRBJ1-4; unclear D gene. The CDR3 is 14 residues long. Germline-derived CDR1 and CDR2 are LGHDT and YNNKEL (reference sequence). The germline V and J ends were trimmed by 3 bases and 0 bases, with 5 bases remaining between them. For the CDR3, the DNA is TGTGCCAGCAGCCACCTTGCAACTAATGAAAAACTGTTTTTT. It is translated as CASSHLATNEKLFF.

The rearrangement uses TRBV5-1 and TRBJ2-7; 8 bases agree with TRBD1. The CDR3 sequence is 15 residues long. Germline V gives CDR1 SGHRS, CDR2 YFSETQ. V gave up 4 bases and J gave up 0 bases; unmatched junction bases: 6. The CDR3: CASSRDRPLSYEQYF. CDR3 nucleotides: TGCGCCAGCAGCCGGGACAGGCCTCTCTCCTACGAGCAGTACTTC.

The genes are TRBV27 and TRBJ2-5, with TRBD2 identical over 11 bases. This CDR3 has 15 residues. Germline CDR1 MNHEY, CDR2 SMNVEV (reference sequence). The J segment lost 5 bases and the V segment lost 5 bases, leaving 7 bases of the junction unmatched. CDR3 nucleotides: TGTGCCAGCAGTCCACTAGCGGGAGTTGGTGAGACCCAGTACTTC. Protein product: CASSPLAGVGETQYF.

This clonotype was detected many times. V gene TRBV29-1 combines with J gene TRBJ2-3, with 9 nucleotides matching TRBD1. Germline-derived CDR1 and CDR2 are SQVTM and ANQGSEA. V lost 3 bases, J lost 2 bases, and 6 bases stayed unmatched. The CDR3 runs 15 residues. CDR3 sequence: CSVDVTGGLTDTQYF. The CDR3 DNA sequence: TGCAGCGTTGACGTGACAGGGGGGCTCACAGATACGCAGTATTTT.

In its sample, this clonotype was seen a few times. This chain uses TRBV20-1 with TRBJ2-5, with D possibly being TRBD1 or TRBD2 (6 bases each). The V and J ends lost 3 bases and 2 bases respectively, with 16 bases between them. Per the germline V gene, CDR1 is DFQATT and CDR2 is SNEGSKA (reference sequence). CDR3 length: 15 residues. The CDR3 is CSASGGERGQETQYF. The CDR3 nucleotides are TGCAGTGCTAGCGGAGGGGAGAGGGGGCAAGAGACCCAGTACTTC.